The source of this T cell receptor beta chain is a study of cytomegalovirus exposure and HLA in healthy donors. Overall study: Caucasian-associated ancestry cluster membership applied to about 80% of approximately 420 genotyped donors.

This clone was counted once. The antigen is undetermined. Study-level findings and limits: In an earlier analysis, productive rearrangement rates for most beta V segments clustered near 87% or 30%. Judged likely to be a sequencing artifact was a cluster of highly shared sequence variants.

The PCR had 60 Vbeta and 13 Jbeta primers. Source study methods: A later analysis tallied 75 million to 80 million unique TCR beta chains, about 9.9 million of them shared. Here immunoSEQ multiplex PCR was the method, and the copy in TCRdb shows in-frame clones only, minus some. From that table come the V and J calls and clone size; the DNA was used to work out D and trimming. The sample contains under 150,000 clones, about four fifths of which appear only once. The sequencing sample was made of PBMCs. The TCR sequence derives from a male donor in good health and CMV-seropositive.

The DNA of the CDR3 is TGTGCCAGCAGCCCCATTCTTGCGAGCTCCTACAATGAGCAGTTCTTC. Translation gives CASSPILASSYNEQFF. The chain couples TRBV7-9 to TRBJ2-1; D call uncertain. The CDR3 has 16 amino acids. Germline CDR1 reads SEHNR; CDR2 reads FQNEAQ (reference sequence). Trimming stripped 5 bases from V and 0 bases from J, with 14 bases between. The entire variable domain, with the rest obtained from reference TRBV7-9 and TRBJ2-1, is as follows: DTGVSQNPRHKITKRGQNVTFRCDPISEHNRLYWYRQTLGQGPEFLTYFQNEAQLEKSRLLSDRFSAERPKGSFSTLEIQRTEQGDSAMYLCASSPILASSYNEQFFGPGTRLTVL.